This T cell receptor (beta chain) was identified in a study of lymphopenia after photon versus proton radiotherapy. Study-level findings and limits: After lymphocyte nadir, photon-treated repertoires showed oligoclonal expansion, especially CD8+ Temra. Proton therapy kept repertoires fairly stable, unlike photons, which gained effector/memory cells.

Germline CDR1 reads MNHEY; CDR2 reads SVGAGI. After removal of 0 bases from V and 1 base from J, the junction contained 6 bases not matched to a gene. The CDR3 is made up of 16 amino acids. This clone was seen a single time. The antigen is undetermined. This table comes from immunoSEQ multiplex PCR, and its TCRdb copy is limited to in-frame clones, with some not included. The sample records roughly 150,000 clones, approximately 90% being singletons. This specimen consisted of peripheral blood, obtained from a patient treated with photon-based radiotherapy. The source is a man in his fifties or sixties with gastric cancer. The chain uses TRBV6-5 and TRBJ2-7, with TRBD2 matching over 7 bases. The CDR3 reads CASSYSSGGGSYEQYF. The CDR3 DNA reads as TGTGCCAGCAGTTACTCCTCGGGGGGAGGATCCTACGAGCAGTACTTC.